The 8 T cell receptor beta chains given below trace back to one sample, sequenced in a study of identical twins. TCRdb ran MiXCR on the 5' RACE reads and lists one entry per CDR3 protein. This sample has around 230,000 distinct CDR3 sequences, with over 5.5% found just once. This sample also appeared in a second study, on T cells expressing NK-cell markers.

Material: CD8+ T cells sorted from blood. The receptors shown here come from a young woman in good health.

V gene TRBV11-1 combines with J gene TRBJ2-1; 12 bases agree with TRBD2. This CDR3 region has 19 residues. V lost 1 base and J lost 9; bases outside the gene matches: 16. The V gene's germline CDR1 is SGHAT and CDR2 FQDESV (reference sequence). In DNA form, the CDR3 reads TGTGCCAGCAGCTTAGGGAGACTAGCGGGAGACGGGCAGGGGGCTGAGCAGTTCTTC. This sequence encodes CASSLGRLAGDGQGAEQFF.

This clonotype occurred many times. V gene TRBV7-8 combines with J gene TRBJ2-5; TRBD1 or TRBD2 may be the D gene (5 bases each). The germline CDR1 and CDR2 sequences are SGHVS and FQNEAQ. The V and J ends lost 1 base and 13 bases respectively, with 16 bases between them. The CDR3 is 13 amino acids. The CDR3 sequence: CASSLGDVTRVYF. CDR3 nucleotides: TGTGCCAGCAGCTTAGGGGACGTGACAAGGGTGTACTTC.

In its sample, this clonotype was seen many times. CDR3 sequence reads: CASSPLEGEQYF. The CDR3 DNA reads as TGTGCCAGCAGCCCCCTTGAAGGCGAGCAGTACTTC. The chain links TRBV3-1 to TRBJ2-7; no clear D gene. Per the germline V gene, CDR1 is LGHDT and CDR2 is YNNKEL (reference sequence). CDR3 size: 12 residues. Trimming shortened V by 4 bases and J by 6 bases, and 10 bases separated the two germline ends.

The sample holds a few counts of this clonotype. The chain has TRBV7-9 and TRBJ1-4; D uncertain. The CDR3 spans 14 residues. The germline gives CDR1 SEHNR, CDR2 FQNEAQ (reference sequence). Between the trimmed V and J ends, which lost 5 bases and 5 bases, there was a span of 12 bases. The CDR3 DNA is TGTGCCAGCAGCCTCCCCGACTGGAATGAAAAACTGTTTTTT. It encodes CASSLPDWNEKLFF.

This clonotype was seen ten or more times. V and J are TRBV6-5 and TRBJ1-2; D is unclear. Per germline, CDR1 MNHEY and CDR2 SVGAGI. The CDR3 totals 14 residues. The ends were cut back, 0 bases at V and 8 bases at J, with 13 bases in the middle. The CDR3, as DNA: TGTGCCAGCAGTTACTCGTCGCCCACTGAGGGCTACACCTTC. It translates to CASSYSSPTEGYTF.

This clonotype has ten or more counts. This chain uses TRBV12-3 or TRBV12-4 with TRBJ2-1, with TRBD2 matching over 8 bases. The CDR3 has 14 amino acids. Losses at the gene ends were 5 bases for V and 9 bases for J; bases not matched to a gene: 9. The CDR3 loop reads CASSPGGGRVEQFF. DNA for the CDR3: TGTGCCAGCAGTCCGGGGGGGGGCCGGGTTGAGCAGTTCTTC.

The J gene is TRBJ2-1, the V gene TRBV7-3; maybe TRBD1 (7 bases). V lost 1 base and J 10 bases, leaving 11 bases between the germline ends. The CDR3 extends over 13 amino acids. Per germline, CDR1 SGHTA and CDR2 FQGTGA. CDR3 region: CASSLRGDREQFF. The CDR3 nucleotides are TGTGCCAGCAGCTTAAGGGGGGACAGAGAGCAGTTCTTC.

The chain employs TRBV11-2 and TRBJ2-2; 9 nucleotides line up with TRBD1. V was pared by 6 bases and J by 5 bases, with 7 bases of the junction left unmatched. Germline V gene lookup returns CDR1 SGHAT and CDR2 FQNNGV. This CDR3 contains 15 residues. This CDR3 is CASSPGQGWTGELFF. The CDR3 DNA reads TGTGCCAGCAGTCCGGGACAGGGTTGGACCGGGGAGCTGTTTTTT.